One and the same sample provided the 6 T cell receptor beta chains below, sequenced in a study of T cell responses to AZD1222 COVID-19 vaccine. Repertoires were generated with immunoSEQ multiplex PCR, while TCRdb's copy carries only in-frame clones and drops some. In the table there are about 120,000 clones, around 90% of which are singletons. Sequencing was performed on peripheral blood, taken 28 days after the second AZD1222 dose. These receptors all stem from an adult who received the AZD1222 COVID-19 vaccine.

J is TRBJ1-5 and V is TRBV30; perhaps TRBD1 as D (5 bases). Germline-derived CDR1 and CDR2 are GTSNPN and SVGIG (reference sequence). This CDR3 is built from 13 residues. V was pared by 6 bases and J by 7 bases, with 16 bases between. In DNA, the CDR3 is TGTGCCTGCCGAATTGGGGGAGAGCAGCCCCAGCATTTT. Translating it yields CACRIGGEQPQHF.

This clone was seen a single time. The V call is TRBV9, the J call TRBJ1-4; D gene uncertain. V was trimmed by 0 bases and J by 2 bases, leaving 8 bases between them. This CDR3 has 15 amino acids. CDR1 is SGDLS, CDR2 YYNGEE, per germline. CDR3 protein: CASSVGGGTNEKLFF. DNA of the CDR3: TGTGCCAGCAGCGTAGGGGGAGGGACTAATGAAAAACTGTTTTTT.

The chain uses TRBV11-2 and TRBJ1-2, with D tentatively TRBD1 (6 bases). V dropped 3 bases and J dropped 4 bases, with 18 bases sitting between them. Germline loops: CDR1 SGHAT, CDR2 FQNNGV. CDR3 size: 16 residues. The CDR3 DNA sequence: TGTGCCAGCAGCTTGAACAGGGCGAGAGGATCCTATGGCTACACCTTC. As protein: CASSLNRARGSYGYTF.

This rearrangement joins TRBV5-8 to TRBJ1-6; D uncertain. CDR3 length: 15 amino acids. V was cut by 2 bases and J by 7 bases, with 13 bases left in between. Germline CDR1 is SGHTS and CDR2 is YDEGEE. This CDR3 reads CASSFGRLSNSPLHF. As DNA, the CDR3 is TGTGCCAGCAGCTTTGGGCGGCTATCGAATTCACCCCTCCACTTT.

The J gene is TRBJ2-3, the V gene TRBV7-2, with TRBD2 matching 9 bases. The CDR3 covers 16 residues. J lost 2 bases, V lost 2 bases, and 5 bases had no gene match. Germline CDR1 is SGHTA and CDR2 is FQGNSA. The CDR3 sequence: CASSLWGGGATDTQYF. The CDR3 DNA reads as TGTGCCAGCAGCTTATGGGGCGGGGGGGCCACAGATACGCAGTATTTT.

The chain recombines TRBV6-5 with TRBJ2-5; D remains unclear. Trimming removed 7 bases at V and 2 bases at J, with 17 bases between. CDR1 is MNHEY, CDR2 SVGAGI, per germline. This CDR3 spans 15 amino acids. The CDR3 spells CASKPPSVSQETQYF. The CDR3 region has the DNA TGTGCCAGCAAACCCCCCTCGGTGTCACAAGAGACCCAGTACTTC.